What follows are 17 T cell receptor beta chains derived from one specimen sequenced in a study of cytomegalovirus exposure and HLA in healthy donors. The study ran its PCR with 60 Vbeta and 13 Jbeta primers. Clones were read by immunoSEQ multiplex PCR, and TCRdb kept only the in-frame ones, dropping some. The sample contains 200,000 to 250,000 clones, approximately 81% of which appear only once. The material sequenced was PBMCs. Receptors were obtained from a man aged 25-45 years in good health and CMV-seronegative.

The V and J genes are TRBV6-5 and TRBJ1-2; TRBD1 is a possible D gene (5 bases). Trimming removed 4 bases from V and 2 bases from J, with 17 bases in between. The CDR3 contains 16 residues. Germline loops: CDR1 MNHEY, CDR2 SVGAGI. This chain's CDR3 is CASSSRQSILNYGYTF. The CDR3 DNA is TGTGCCAGCAGTTCCCGACAGAGCATCTTAAACTATGGCTACACCTTC.

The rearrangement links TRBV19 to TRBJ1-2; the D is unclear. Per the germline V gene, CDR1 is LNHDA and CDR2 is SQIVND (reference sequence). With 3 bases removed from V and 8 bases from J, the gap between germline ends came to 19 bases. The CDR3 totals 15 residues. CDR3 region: CASSIDSATARGYTF. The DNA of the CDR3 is TGTGCCAGTAGTATTGATTCGGCGACTGCAAGGGGCTACACCTTC.

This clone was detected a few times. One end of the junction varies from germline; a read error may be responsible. CDR3 sequence: CASSQGRGTGGEKLFF. The CDR3 nucleotides are TGCGCCAGCAGCCAAGGAAGGGGGACAGGGGGTGAAAAACTGTTTTTT. The chain combines TRBV5-5 with TRBJ1-4, with 11 bases identical to TRBD1. Germline lookup yields CDR1 SGHKS and CDR2 YYEKEE (reference sequence). This CDR3 has 16 amino acids.

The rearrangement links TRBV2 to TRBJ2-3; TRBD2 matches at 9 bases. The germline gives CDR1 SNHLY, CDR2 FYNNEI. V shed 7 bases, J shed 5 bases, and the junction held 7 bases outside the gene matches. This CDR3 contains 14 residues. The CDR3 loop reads CASNGGGAVDTQYF. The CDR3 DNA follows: TGTGCCAGCAACGGCGGGGGGGCTGTAGATACGCAGTATTTT.

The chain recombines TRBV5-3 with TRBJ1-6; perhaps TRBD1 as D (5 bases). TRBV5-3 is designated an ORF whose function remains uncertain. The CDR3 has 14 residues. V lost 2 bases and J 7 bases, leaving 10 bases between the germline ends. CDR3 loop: CARSFRGGNSPLHF. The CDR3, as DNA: TGTGCCAGAAGCTTTCGGGGGGGGAATTCACCCCTCCACTTT.

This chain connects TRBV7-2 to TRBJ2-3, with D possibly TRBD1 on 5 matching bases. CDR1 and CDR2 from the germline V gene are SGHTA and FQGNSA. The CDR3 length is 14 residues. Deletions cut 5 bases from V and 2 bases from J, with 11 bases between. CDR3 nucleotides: TGTGCCAGCAGCCTTCGACAGTACACAGATACGCAGTATTTT. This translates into CASSLRQYTDTQYF. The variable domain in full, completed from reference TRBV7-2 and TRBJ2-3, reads GAGVSQSPSNKVTEKGKDVELRCDPISGHTALYWYRQSLGQGLEFLIYFQGNSAPDKSGLPSDRFSAERTGGSVSTLTIQRTQQEDSAVYLCASSLRQYTDTQYFGPGTRLTVL.

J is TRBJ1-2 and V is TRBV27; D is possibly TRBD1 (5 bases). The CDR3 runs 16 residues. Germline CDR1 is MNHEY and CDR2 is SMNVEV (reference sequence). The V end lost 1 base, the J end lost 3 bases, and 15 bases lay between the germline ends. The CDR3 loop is CASSLLGGVPDYGYTF. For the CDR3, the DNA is TGTGCCAGCAGTTTATTGGGGGGGGTACCGGACTATGGCTACACCTTC.

CDR3 protein: CASRIREYSNQPQHF. The DNA of the CDR3 is TGTGCCAGCAGAATCAGGGAATATAGCAATCAGCCCCAGCATTTT. The chain has TRBV6-5 and TRBJ1-5, with a possible D match to TRBD1 (5 bases). The germline CDR1 and CDR2 sequences are MNHEY and SVGAGI. The CDR3 loop spans 15 amino acids. The germline V and J ends were trimmed by 6 bases and 0 bases, with 12 bases remaining between them.

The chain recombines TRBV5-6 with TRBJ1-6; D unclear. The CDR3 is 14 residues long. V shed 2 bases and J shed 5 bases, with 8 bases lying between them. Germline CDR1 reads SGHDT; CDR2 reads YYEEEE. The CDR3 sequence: CASSFGPDNSPLHF. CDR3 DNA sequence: TGTGCCAGCAGCTTTGGGCCAGATAATTCACCCCTCCACTTT.

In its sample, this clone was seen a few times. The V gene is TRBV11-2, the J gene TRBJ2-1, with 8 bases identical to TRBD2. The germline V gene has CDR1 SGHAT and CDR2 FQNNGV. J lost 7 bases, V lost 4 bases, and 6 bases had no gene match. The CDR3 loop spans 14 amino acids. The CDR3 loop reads CASSSLAGGNEQFF. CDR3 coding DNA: TGTGCCAGCAGCTCACTCGCGGGGGGAAATGAGCAGTTCTTC.

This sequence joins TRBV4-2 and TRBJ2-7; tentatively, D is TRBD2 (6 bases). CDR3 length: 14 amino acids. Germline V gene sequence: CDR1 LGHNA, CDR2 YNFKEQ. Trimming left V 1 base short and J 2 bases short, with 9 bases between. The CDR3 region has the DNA TGTGCCAGCAGCCAAGGGCGGGGCACCTACGAGCAGTACTTC. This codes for CASSQGRGTYEQYF.

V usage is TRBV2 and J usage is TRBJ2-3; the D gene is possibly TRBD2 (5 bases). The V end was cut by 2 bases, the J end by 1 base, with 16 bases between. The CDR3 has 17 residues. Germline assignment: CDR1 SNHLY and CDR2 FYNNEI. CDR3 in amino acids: CASSEIRLAGGTDTQYF. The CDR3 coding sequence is TGTGCCAGCAGTGAAATTAGGCTAGCAGGCGGCACAGATACGCAGTATTTT.

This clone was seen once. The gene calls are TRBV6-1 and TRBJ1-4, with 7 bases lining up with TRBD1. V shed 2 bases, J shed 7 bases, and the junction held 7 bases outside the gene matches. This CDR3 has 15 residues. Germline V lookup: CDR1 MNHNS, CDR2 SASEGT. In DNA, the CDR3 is TGTGCCAGCAGTGAACTCAAAGGGGGCGGTGAAAAACTGTTTTTT. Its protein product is CASSELKGGGEKLFF.

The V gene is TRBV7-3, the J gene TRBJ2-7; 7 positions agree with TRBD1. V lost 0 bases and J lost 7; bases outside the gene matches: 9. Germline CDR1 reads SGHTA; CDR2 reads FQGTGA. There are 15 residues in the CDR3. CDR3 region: CASSLTARGRGEQYF. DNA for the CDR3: TGTGCCAGCAGCTTAACCGCTAGGGGGCGAGGAGAGCAGTACTTC.

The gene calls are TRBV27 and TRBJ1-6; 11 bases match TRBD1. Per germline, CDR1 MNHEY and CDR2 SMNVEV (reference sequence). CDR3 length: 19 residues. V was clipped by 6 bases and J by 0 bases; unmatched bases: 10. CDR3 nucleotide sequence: TGTGCCAGCAGACGAACCGGGACAGGGGGGTTCTCCTATAATTCACCCCTCCACTTT. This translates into CASRRTGTGGFSYNSPLHF.

CDR3 DNA sequence: TGTGCCAGCAATACAGAGATTAGCAATCAGCCCCAGCATTTT. Its protein is CASNTEISNQPQHF. This chain links TRBV6-1 with TRBJ1-5; no clear D gene. The CDR3 is 14 amino acids. Trimming stripped 7 bases from V and 0 bases from J, with 10 bases between. Per the germline V gene, CDR1 is MNHNS and CDR2 is SASEGT.

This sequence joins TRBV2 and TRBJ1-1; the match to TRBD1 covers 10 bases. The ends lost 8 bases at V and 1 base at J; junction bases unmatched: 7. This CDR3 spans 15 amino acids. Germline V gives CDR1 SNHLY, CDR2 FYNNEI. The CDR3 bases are TGTGCCAGCCTCGCCGGGACAGGGGCGAACACTGAAGCTTTCTTT. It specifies CASLAGTGANTEAFF.